The T cell receptor beta chain described here comes from a study of blood T cell repertoires in COVID-19. Study-wide background: Spain, Italy and the United States supplied samples that represented acute and convalescent COVID-19. The cDNA or gDNA used as material had been derived from T cells, B-cell-depleted T cells, or PBMCs.

With 4 bases clipped from V and 9 bases from J, the junction kept 10 bases outside the gene matches. This CDR3 spans 15 amino acids. The germline V gene has CDR1 MGHRA and CDR2 YSYEKL. Produced via immunoSEQ multiplex PCR; TCRdb's table is partial and in-frame only. The data contain 200,000 to 250,000 clones, roughly 80% of them seen just once; the ten biggest clones take up around 3.5%. The chain carries TRBV4-1 and TRBJ2-1; 9 positions agree with TRBD2. The TCR comes from a woman under 30 with acute or convalescent COVID-19. The sequencing input was peripheral blood. The CDR3 coding sequence is TGCGCCAGCAGCCTATTAGCGGGGGTACAAGTTGAGCAGTTCTTC. Translation: CASSLLAGVQVEQFF.